This T cell receptor (beta chain) was recorded in a study of identical twins. Study observations and caveats: For cord blood, abundant beta clonotypes had fewer insertions, unlike memory repertoires, which showed none. Out-of-frame alpha sequences shared by twins showed excess low generation probability.

A template switching step contributed a universal primer site, while unique molecular identifiers were present in the cDNA. TCRdb re-derived calls from the 5' RACE reads in MiXCR, one entry per CDR3 protein. In the table there are approximately 1.8 million distinct CDR3 sequences, about 31% of which are singletons. This clonotype occurred many times. The antigen is not known. The clonotype originates from a newborn girl in good health. Sequenced: cord blood.

This chain's CDR3 is CSVEHRPQETQYF. CDR3 DNA sequence: TGCAGCGTTGAACATCGGCCCCAAGAGACCCAGTACTTC. J is TRBJ2-5 and V is TRBV29-1, with no clear D. Germline V gives CDR1 SQVTM, CDR2 ANQGSEA. The ends were cut back, 2 bases at V and 1 base at J, with 8 bases in the middle. This CDR3 spans 13 amino acids.